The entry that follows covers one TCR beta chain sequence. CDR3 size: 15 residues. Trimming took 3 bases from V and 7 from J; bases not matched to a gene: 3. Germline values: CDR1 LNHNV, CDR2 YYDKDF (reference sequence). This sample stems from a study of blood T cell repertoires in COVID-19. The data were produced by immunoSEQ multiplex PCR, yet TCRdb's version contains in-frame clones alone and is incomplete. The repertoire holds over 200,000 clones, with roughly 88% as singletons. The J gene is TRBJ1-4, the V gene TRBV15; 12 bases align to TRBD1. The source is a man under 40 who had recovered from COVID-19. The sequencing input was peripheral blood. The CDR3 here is CATSSPGQGAEKLFF. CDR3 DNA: TGTGCCACCAGCAGCCCGGGACAGGGGGCTGAAAAACTGTTTTTT.